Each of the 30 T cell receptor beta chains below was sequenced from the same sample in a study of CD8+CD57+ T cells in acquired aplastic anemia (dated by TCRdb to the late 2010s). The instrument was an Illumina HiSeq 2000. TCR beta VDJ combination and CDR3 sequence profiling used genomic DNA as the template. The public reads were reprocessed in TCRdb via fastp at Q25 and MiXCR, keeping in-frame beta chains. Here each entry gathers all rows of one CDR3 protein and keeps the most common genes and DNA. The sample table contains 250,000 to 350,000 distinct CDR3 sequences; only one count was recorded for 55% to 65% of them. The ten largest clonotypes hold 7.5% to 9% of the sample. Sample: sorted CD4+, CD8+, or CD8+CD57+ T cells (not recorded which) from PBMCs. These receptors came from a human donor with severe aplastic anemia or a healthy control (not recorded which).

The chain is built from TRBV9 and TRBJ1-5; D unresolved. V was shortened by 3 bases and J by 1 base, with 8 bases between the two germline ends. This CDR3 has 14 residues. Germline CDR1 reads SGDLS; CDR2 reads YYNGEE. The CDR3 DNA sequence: TGTGCCAGCAGCGCCGGCCTCAGCAATCAGCCCCAGCATTTT. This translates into CASSAGLSNQPQHF.

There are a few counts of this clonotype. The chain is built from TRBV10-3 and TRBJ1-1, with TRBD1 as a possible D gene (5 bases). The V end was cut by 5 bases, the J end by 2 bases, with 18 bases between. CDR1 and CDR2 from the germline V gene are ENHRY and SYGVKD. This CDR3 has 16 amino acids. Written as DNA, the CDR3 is TGTGCCATCAGTACCGGGACGTCAAAAGGAAACACTGAAGCTTTCTTT. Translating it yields CAISTGTSKGNTEAFF.

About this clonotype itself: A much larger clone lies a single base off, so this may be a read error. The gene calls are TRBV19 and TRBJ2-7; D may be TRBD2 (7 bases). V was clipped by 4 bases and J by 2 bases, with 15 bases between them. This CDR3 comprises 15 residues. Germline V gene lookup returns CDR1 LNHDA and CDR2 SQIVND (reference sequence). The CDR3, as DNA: TGTGCCAGTAGTAAAAGGGGGGGGGGGGCCTACGAGCAGTACTTC. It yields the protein CASSKRGGGAYEQYF.

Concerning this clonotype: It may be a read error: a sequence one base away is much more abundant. The CDR3 reads CASSLARDRITDRQYF. The CDR3 DNA follows: TGTGCCAGCAGCTTGGCCCGGGACCGAATCACAGATAGGCAGTATTTT. This chain uses TRBV12-1 with TRBJ2-3; the table names TRBD1, a call not compared with the DNA. TRBV12-1 is given as a pseudogene. The CDR3 loop spans 16 amino acids.

The CDR3 reads CSASGGGEKLFF. CDR3 nucleotides: TGCAGTGCTAGTGGGGGAGGGGAAAAACTGTTTTTT. The rearrangement links TRBV20-1 to TRBJ1-4; perhaps TRBD1 as D (5 bases). V lost 3 bases and J 8 bases, leaving 10 bases between the germline ends. The germline V gene has CDR1 DFQATT and CDR2 SNEGSKA (reference sequence). This CDR3 region has 12 residues.

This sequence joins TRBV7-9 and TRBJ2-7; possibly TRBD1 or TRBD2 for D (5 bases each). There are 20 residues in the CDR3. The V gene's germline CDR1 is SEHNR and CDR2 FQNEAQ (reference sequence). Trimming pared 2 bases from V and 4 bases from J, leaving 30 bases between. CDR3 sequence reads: CASSLWWRDGTGNIRYEQYF. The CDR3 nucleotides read TGTGCCAGCAGCTTATGGTGGCGAGACGGGACGGGTAACATTCGGTACGAGCAGTACTTC.

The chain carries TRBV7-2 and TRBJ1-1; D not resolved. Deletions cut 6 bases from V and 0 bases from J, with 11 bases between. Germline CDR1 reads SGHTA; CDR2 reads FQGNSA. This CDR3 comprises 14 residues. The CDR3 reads CASRKTGMNTEAFF. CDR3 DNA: TGTGCCAGCAGGAAGACGGGCATGAACACTGAAGCTTTCTTT.

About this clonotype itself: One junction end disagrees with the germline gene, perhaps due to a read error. CDR3 in amino acids: CASSYSATKGREFGTQYF. The CDR3 coding sequence is TGTGCCAGCAGTTACTCCGCGACAAAGGGACGAGAGTTTGGGACCCAGTACTTC. This rearrangement joins TRBV10-1 to TRBJ2-5, with D possibly being TRBD1 or TRBD2 (5 bases each). This CDR3 spans 18 amino acids. Germline CDR1 WNHNN, CDR2 SYGVQD (reference sequence).

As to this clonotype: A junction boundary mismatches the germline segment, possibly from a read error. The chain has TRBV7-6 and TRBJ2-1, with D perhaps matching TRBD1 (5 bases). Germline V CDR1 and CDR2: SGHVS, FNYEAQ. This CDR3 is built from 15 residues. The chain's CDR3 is CVSSPSPRDEVEQFF. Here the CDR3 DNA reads TGTGTCAGCAGCCCCTCTCCCAGGGATGAGGTTGAGCAGTTCTTC.

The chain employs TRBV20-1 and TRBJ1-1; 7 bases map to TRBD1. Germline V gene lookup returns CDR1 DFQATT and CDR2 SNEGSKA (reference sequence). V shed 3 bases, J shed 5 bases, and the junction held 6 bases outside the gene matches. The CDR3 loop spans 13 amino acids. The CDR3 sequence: CSARGQGGTEAFF. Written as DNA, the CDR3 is TGCAGTGCTAGGGGTCAGGGGGGAACTGAAGCTTTCTTT.

DNA for the CDR3: TGTGCCAGCAGCTTAGGGACAGGGGGACAAGAGACCCAGTACTTC. The encoded protein is CASSLGTGGQETQYF. The chain employs TRBV7-2 and TRBJ2-5; 10 bases are a match to TRBD1. Germline V gene lookup returns CDR1 SGHTA and CDR2 FQGNSA. V dropped 1 base and J dropped 2; count of bases not matched to a gene: 1. There are 15 residues in the CDR3.

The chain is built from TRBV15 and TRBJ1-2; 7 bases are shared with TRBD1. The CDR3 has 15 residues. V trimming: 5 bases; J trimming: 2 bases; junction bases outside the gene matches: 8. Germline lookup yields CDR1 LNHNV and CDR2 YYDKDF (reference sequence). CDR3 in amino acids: CATSLETGSNYGYTF. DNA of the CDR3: TGTGCCACCAGCCTTGAGACAGGGAGCAACTATGGCTACACCTTC.

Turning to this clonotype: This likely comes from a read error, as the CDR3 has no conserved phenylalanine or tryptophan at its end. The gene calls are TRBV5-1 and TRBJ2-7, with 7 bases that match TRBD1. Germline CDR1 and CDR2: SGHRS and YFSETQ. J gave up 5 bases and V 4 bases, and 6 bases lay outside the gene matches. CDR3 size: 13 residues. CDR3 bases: TGCGCCAGCAGCCGGGACAGAACAGACGAGCAGTACCTC. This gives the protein CASSRDRTDEQYL.

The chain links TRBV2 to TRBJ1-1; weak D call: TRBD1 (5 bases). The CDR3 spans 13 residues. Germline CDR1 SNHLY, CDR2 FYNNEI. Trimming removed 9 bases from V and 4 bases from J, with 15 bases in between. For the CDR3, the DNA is TGTGCCAGGAGGCAGGGATCGCGCACTGAAGCTTTCTTT. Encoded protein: CARRQGSRTEAFF.

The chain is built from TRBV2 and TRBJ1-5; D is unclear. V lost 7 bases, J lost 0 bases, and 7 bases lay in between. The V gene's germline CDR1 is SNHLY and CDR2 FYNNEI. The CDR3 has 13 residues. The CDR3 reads CASNGYSNQPQHF. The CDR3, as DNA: TGTGCCAGCAACGGCTATAGCAATCAGCCCCAGCATTTT.

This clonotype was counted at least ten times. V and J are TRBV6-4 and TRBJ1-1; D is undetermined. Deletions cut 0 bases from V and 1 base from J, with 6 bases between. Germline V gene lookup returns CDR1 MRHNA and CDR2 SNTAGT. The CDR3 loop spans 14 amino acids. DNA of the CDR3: TGTGCCAGCAGTGACTCTATATCGAACACTGAAGCTTTCTTT. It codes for CASSDSISNTEAFF.

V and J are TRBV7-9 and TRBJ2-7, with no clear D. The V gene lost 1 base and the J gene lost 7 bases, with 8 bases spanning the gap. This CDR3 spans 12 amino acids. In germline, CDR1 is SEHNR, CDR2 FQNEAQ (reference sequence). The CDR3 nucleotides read TGTGCCAGCAGCTTAGGGGTTCGGGAGCAGTACTTC. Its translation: CASSLGVREQYF.

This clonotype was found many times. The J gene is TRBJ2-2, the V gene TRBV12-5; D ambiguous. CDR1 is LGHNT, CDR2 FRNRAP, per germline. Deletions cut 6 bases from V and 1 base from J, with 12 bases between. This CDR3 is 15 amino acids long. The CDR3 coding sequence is TGTGCTAGTGGGATAAATTGGCAGAACACCGGGGAGCTGTTTTTT. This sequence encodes CASGINWQNTGELFF.

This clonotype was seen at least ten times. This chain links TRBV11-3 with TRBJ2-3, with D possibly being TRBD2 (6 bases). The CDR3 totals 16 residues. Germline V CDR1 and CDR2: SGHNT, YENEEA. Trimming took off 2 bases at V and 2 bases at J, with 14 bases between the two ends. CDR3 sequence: CASSLNGGVSTDTQYF. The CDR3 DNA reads TGTGCCAGCAGCTTAAATGGCGGGGTATCCACAGATACGCAGTATTTT.

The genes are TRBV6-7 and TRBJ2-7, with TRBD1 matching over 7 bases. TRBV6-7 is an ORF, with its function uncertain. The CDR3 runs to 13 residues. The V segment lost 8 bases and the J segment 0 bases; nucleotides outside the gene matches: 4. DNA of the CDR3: TGTGCCAGCGGCCGGGACAGCTCCTACGAGCAGTACTTC. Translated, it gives CASGRDSSYEQYF.

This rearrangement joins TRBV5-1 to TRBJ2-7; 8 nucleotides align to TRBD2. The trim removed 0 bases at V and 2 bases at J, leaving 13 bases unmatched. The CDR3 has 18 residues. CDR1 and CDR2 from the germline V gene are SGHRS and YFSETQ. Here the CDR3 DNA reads TGCGCCAGCAGCTTGGCCACCGGACTAGCCTCACTACCCTACGAGCAGTACTTC. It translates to CASSLATGLASLPYEQYF.

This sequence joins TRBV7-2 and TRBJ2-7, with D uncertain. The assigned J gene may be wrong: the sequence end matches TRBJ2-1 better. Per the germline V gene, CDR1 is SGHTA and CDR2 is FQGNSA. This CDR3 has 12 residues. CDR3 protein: CASSLRWNEQFF. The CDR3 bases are TGTGCCAGCAGCTTAAGGTGGAATGAGCAGTTCTTC.

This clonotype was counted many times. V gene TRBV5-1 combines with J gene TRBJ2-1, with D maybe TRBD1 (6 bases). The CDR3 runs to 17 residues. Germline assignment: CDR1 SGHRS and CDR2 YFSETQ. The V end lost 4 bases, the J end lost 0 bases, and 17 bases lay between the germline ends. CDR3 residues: CASSPDPWTASYNEQFF. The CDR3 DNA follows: TGCGCCAGCAGCCCTGACCCCTGGACAGCCTCCTACAATGAGCAGTTCTTC.

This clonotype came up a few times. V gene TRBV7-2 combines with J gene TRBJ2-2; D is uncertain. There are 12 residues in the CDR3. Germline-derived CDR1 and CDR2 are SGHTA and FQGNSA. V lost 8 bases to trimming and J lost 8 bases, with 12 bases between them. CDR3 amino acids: CASGTNGGELFF. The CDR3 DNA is TGTGCCAGCGGCACCAATGGGGGGGAGCTGTTTTTT.

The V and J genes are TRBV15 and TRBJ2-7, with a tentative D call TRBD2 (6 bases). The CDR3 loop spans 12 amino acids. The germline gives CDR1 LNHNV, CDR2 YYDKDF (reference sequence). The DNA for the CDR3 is TGTGTCACTAGCAGAGATATGATCGGGCAGTACTTC. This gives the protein CVTSRDMIGQYF. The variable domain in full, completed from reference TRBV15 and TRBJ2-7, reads DAMVIQNPRYQVTQFGKPVTLSCSQTLNHNVMYWYQQKSSQAPKLLFHYYDKDFNNEADTPDNFQSRRPNTSFCFLDIRSPGLGDTAMYLCVTSRDMIGQYFGPGTRLTVT.

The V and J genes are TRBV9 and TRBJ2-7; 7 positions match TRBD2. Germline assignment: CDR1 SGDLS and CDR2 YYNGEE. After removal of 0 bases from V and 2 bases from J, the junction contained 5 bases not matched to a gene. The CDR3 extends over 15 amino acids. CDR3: CASSVDLGRAYEQYF. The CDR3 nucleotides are TGTGCCAGCAGCGTAGATCTAGGGAGGGCCTACGAGCAGTACTTC.

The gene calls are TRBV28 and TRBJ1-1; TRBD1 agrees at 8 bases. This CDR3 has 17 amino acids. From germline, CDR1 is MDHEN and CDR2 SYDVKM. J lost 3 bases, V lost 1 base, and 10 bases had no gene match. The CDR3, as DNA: TGTGCCAGCAGTTTATCCCGACAGGGGATGGCGCACACTGAAGCTTTCTTT. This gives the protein CASSLSRQGMAHTEAFF.

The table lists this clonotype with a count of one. For the CDR3, the DNA is TGCCAGCAGCCAGTTCATGGTTCAGCGGCGGACACTGAAGCTTTCTTT. Protein: CQQPVHGSAADTEAFF. This chain joins TRBV29-1 and TRBJ1-1; unclear D gene. This CDR3 contains 16 residues. Germline CDR1 and CDR2: SQVTM and ANQGSEA.

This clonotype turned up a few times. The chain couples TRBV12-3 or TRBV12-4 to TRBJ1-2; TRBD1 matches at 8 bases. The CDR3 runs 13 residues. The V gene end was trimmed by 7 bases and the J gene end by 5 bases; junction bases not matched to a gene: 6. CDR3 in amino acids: CASNADREYGYTF. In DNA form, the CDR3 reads TGTGCCAGCAACGCGGACAGGGAATATGGCTACACCTTC.

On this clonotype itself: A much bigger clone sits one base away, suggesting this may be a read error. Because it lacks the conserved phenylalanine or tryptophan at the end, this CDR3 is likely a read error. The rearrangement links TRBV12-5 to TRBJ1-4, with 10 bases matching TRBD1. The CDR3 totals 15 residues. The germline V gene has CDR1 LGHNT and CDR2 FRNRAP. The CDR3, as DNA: TGTGCCAGCAGTACACGGACAGGGGGGCATGAAAAACTGTTTGTT. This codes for CASSTRTGGHEKLFV.